What follows are 29 T cell receptor beta chains derived from one specimen sequenced in a study of T cell responses to AZD1222 COVID-19 vaccine. TCRdb's table, derived via immunoSEQ multiplex PCR, lists solely in-frame clones and lacks some. The profile shows about 180,000 clones, roughly 91% of them singletons. The sample consisted of peripheral blood, taken 28 days after the second AZD1222 dose. The receptors stem from an adult who received the AZD1222 COVID-19 vaccine.

The V call is TRBV7-9, the J call TRBJ1-4; D gene uncertain. Germline CDR1 and CDR2: SEHNR and FQNEAQ (reference sequence). This CDR3 spans 11 amino acids. V was cut by 9 bases and J by 7 bases, with 9 bases left in between. The CDR3 protein is CASLVGEKLFF. Here the CDR3 DNA reads TGTGCCAGTCTAGTGGGTGAAAAACTGTTTTTT.

The chain is built from TRBV7-9 and TRBJ1-1; 7 positions agree with TRBD1. This CDR3 contains 15 residues. The germline V gene has CDR1 SEHNR and CDR2 FQNEAQ (reference sequence). Germline trimming cut 5 bases from V and 4 bases from J; bases unmatched to any gene: 10. Here the CDR3 DNA reads TGTGCCAGCAGCCCTAAGTTGCGACAGGGCACTGAAGCTTTCTTT. Translating gives CASSPKLRQGTEAFF.

The gene calls are TRBV4-2 and TRBJ2-5; no clear D. The CDR3 has 15 amino acids. The V gene's germline CDR1 is LGHNA and CDR2 YNFKEQ. With 5 bases removed from V and 1 base from J, the gap between germline ends came to 14 bases. CDR3 DNA: TGTGCCAGCAGCGCTGTCCATGCGGCCCAAGAGACCCAGTACTTC. The encoded protein is CASSAVHAAQETQYF.

The chain is built from TRBV5-4 and TRBJ1-5; D unresolved. The germline gives CDR1 SGHNT, CDR2 YYREEE (reference sequence). The CDR3 covers 13 residues. V was pared by 0 bases and J by 4 bases, with 5 bases between. For the CDR3, the DNA is TGTGCCAGCAGCTTGGATGAGAATCAGCCCCAGCATTTT. Amino acids: CASSLDENQPQHF.

The rearrangement uses TRBV30 and TRBJ1-1; 7 nucleotides match TRBD1. The V gene's germline CDR1 is GTSNPN and CDR2 SVGIG (reference sequence). The CDR3 loop spans 14 amino acids. V was pared by 4 bases and J by 3 bases, with 8 bases of the junction left unmatched. CDR3 coding DNA: TGTGCCTGGATCCCAGGGGGGGCGTACACTGAAGCTTTCTTT. Protein product: CAWIPGGAYTEAFF.

In DNA, the CDR3 is TGTGCCAGCAGCGCCCAGACAGGGTCTGAAGCTTTCTTT. Encoded protein: CASSAQTGSEAFF. The chain carries TRBV7-9 and TRBJ1-1; 7 positions agree with TRBD1. J gave up 6 bases and V 5 bases, and 6 bases lay outside the gene matches. The CDR3 length is 13 residues. CDR1 SEHNR and CDR2 FQNEAQ come from the germline V gene (reference sequence).

The V and J genes are TRBV5-1 and TRBJ1-3; no clear D. This CDR3 is 16 amino acids long. V was shortened by 1 base and J by 0 bases, with 11 bases between the two germline ends. CDR1 is SGHRS, CDR2 YFSETQ, per germline. CDR3 DNA: TGCGCCAGCAGCTTGAAATGGGGAAACTCTGGAAACACCATATATTTT. Protein sequence: CASSLKWGNSGNTIYF.

This chain uses TRBV3-1 (or the pseudogene TRBV3-2) with TRBJ2-4, with 13 bases matching TRBD2. V lost 0 bases and J lost 6; bases outside the gene matches: 11. The germline CDR1 and CDR2 sequences are LGHDT and YNNKEL (reference sequence). This CDR3 has 19 residues. CDR3 bases: TGTGCCAGCAGCCAAGATCCTCGACTAGCGGGGGGTTATGGAAACATTCAGTACTTC. Translation: CASSQDPRLAGGYGNIQYF.

The chain joins TRBV10-2 to TRBJ1-5; D might be TRBD1 (5 bases). Germline CDR1 and CDR2: WSHSY and SAAADI. The CDR3 totals 16 residues. The V gene lost 6 bases and the J gene lost 0 bases, with 15 bases spanning the gap. DNA of the CDR3: TGCGCCAGCAGAGTTGGGACTGAGGATAGCAATCAGCCCCAGCATTTT. Translated: CASRVGTEDSNQPQHF.

The chain employs TRBV4-2 and TRBJ2-2, with 10 bases identical to TRBD2. The CDR3 has 19 amino acids. V shed 1 base and J 1 base; nucleotides not matched to a gene: 9. CDR1 is LGHNA, CDR2 YNFKEQ, per germline. CDR3 in DNA: TGTGCCAGCAGCCAAGCCGGTCGAAGCGGGAGGGAGAACACCGGGGAGCTGTTTTTT. Translating it yields CASSQAGRSGRENTGELFF.

In its sample, this clone was seen once. The genes are TRBV7-2 and TRBJ1-1; D unresolved. The germline V and J ends were trimmed by 1 base and 5 bases, with 11 bases remaining between them. This CDR3 has 14 residues. Germline V lookup: CDR1 SGHTA, CDR2 FQGNSA. The CDR3 here is CASSLVEVGTEAFF. The CDR3 bases are TGTGCCAGCAGCTTAGTAGAGGTTGGGACTGAAGCTTTCTTT.

The chain combines TRBV6-4 with TRBJ1-2; no definite D call. The germline V and J ends were trimmed by 3 bases and 2 bases, with 7 bases remaining between them. CDR3 length: 13 amino acids. Looked up from germline, CDR1 is MRHNA and CDR2 is SNTAGT. The CDR3 region has the DNA TGTGCCAGCAGTGAGGGCCAGAACTATGGCTACACCTTC. The encoded protein is CASSEGQNYGYTF.

This chain's CDR3 is CASSDSGTSERTDTQYF. Written as DNA, the CDR3 is TGCGCCAGCAGTGATTCCGGGACTAGCGAACGCACAGATACGCAGTATTTT. The genes are TRBV10-2 and TRBJ2-3, with TRBD2 matching 10 bases. The length of the CDR3 is 17 residues. J gave up 1 base and V 3 bases, and 7 bases lay outside the gene matches. CDR1 WSHSY and CDR2 SAAADI come from the germline V gene.

V gene TRBV9 combines with J gene TRBJ2-3; D possibly corresponds to TRBD2 (5 bases). The germline CDR1 and CDR2 sequences are SGDLS and YYNGEE. V lost 1 base, J lost 4 bases, and 7 bases lay in between. CDR3 length: 13 residues. The CDR3 DNA reads TGTGCCAGCAGCGTAAGAGGGTCAGATACGCAGTATTTT. Translated: CASSVRGSDTQYF. Full variable domain (outside the CDR3, taken from reference TRBV9 and TRBJ2-3): DSGVTQTPKHLITATGQRVTLRCSPRSGDLSVYWYQQSLDQGLQFLIQYYNGEERAKGNILERFSAQQFPDLHSELNLSSLELGDSALYFCASSVRGSDTQYFGPGTRLTVL.

The chain joins TRBV19 to TRBJ2-7; 7 positions match TRBD1. Germline V gives CDR1 LNHDA, CDR2 SQIVND (reference sequence). The CDR3 consists of 14 residues. The V segment lost 3 bases and the J segment 0 bases; nucleotides outside the gene matches: 2. The CDR3 reads CASSMGTASYEQYF. CDR3 nucleotides: TGTGCCAGTAGTATGGGGACAGCCTCCTACGAGCAGTACTTC. Full variable domain (remainder filled in from reference TRBV19 and TRBJ2-7): DGGITQSPKYLFRKEGQNVTLSCEQNLNHDAMYWYRQDPGQGLRLIYYSQIVNDFQKGDIAEGYSVSREKKESFPLTVTSAQKNPTAFYLCASSMGTASYEQYFGPGTRLTVT.

This clone came up a few times. The chain is built from TRBV19 and TRBJ1-5; no reliable D call. The CDR3 contains 13 residues. Germline-derived CDR1 and CDR2 are LNHDA and SQIVND (reference sequence). The ends were cut back, 2 bases at V and 4 bases at J, with 6 bases in the middle. The chain's CDR3 is CASSIKGNQPQHF. The CDR3, as DNA: TGTGCCAGTAGTATAAAAGGAAATCAGCCCCAGCATTTT.

DNA of the CDR3: TGTGCCAGCAGTTTCAGGCAGGAGTCCGGGGAGCTGTTTTTT. Translating gives CASSFRQESGELFF. The chain recombines TRBV27 with TRBJ2-2; D is uncertain. The CDR3 sequence is 14 residues long. V lost 3 bases and J lost 6, with 11 bases in between. Germline V CDR1 and CDR2: MNHEY, SMNVEV (reference sequence).

J is TRBJ1-3 and V is TRBV9; D is unresolved. V dropped 0 bases and J dropped 4 bases, with 17 bases sitting between them. Germline loops: CDR1 SGDLS, CDR2 YYNGEE. This CDR3 spans 17 amino acids. The DNA for the CDR3 is TGTGCCAGCAGCGTAGCTACGGGCCCCGAAGCAGGAAACACCATATATTTT. Its translation is CASSVATGPEAGNTIYF.

This sequence joins TRBV12-3 or TRBV12-4 and TRBJ1-2, with 8 bases fitting TRBD1. The CDR3 has 13 amino acids. With 8 bases clipped from V and 6 bases from J, the junction kept 8 bases outside the gene matches. DNA for the CDR3: TGTGCCAGCGGAGACAGGGGAGCGAATGGCTACACCTTC. Its protein product is CASGDRGANGYTF.

V usage is TRBV27 and J usage is TRBJ1-1; 10 bases line up with TRBD1. The V segment lost 4 bases and the J segment 1 base; nucleotides outside the gene matches: 6. From germline, CDR1 is MNHEY and CDR2 SMNVEV (reference sequence). CDR3 length: 16 residues. CDR3 DNA sequence: TGTGCCAGCAGTTCCGACAGGGGGCGAGGGAACACTGAAGCTTTCTTT. It specifies CASSSDRGRGNTEAFF.

This clone was found once. The V gene is TRBV5-1, the J gene TRBJ1-3; TRBD1 agrees at 7 bases. Trimming took 0 bases from V and 0 from J; bases not matched to a gene: 3. This CDR3 comprises 16 residues. Germline-derived CDR1 and CDR2 are SGHRS and YFSETQ. CDR3 region: CASSLAGQSSGNTIYF. The CDR3 DNA reads TGCGCCAGCAGCTTGGCGGGACAGAGCTCTGGAAACACCATATATTTT.

The chain recombines TRBV3-1 (or the pseudogene TRBV3-2) with TRBJ1-5; tentatively, D is TRBD1 (6 bases). This CDR3 contains 14 residues. V lost 3 bases, J lost 3 bases, and 9 bases lay in between. Per germline, CDR1 LGHDT and CDR2 YNNKEL (reference sequence). CDR3 protein: CASSHRGSNQPQHF. The CDR3, as DNA: TGTGCCAGCAGCCACAGGGGTTCCAATCAGCCCCAGCATTTT.

The chain combines TRBV7-2 with TRBJ1-2; 9 nucleotides align to TRBD1. After removal of 6 bases from V and 4 bases from J, the junction contained 9 bases not matched to a gene. Germline V lookup: CDR1 SGHTA, CDR2 FQGNSA. The CDR3 consists of 15 residues. CDR3 protein: CASRQGGQGFYGYTF. The CDR3 nucleotides read TGTGCCAGCAGACAGGGGGGACAGGGCTTCTATGGCTACACCTTC. The full variable domain, its missing parts supplied by reference TRBV7-2 and TRBJ1-2, is GAGVSQSPSNKVTEKGKDVELRCDPISGHTALYWYRQSLGQGLEFLIYFQGNSAPDKSGLPSDRFSAERTGGSVSTLTIQRTQQEDSAVYLCASRQGGQGFYGYTFGSGTRLTVV.

The J gene is TRBJ1-6, the V gene TRBV6-5; 8 positions match TRBD1. This CDR3 contains 13 residues. The ends lost 7 bases at V and 7 bases at J; junction bases unmatched: 3. The V gene's germline CDR1 is MNHEY and CDR2 SVGAGI. As DNA, the CDR3 is TGTGCCAGCACCCGGACAGGGAATTCACCCCTCCACTTT. It encodes CASTRTGNSPLHF.

J is TRBJ1-1 and V is TRBV18, with unresolved D. V lost 6 bases and J lost 1, with 9 bases in between. This CDR3 has 13 residues. Germline V gives CDR1 KGHSH, CDR2 LQKENI. As DNA, the CDR3 is TGTGCCAGCTCCAGCGGCGGGAACACTGAAGCTTTCTTT. Translation: CASSSGGNTEAFF.

The chain uses TRBV28 and TRBJ2-5, with 10 bases identical to TRBD2. CDR1 is MDHEN, CDR2 SYDVKM, per germline. J lost 7 bases, V lost 5 bases, and 13 bases had no gene match. The CDR3 is 16 residues long. The CDR3 DNA follows: TGTGCCAGCAGTCCCGCTAAAGCGGGGGGGTTAGGGACCCAGTACTTC. As protein: CASSPAKAGGLGTQYF.

This chain joins TRBV11-2 and TRBJ2-5; D uncertain. The V gene lost 5 bases and the J gene lost 2 bases, with 3 bases spanning the gap. The CDR3 totals 11 residues. Germline CDR1 and CDR2: SGHAT and FQNNGV. The CDR3 reads CASSEQETQYF. CDR3 DNA: TGTGCCAGCAGCGAGCAAGAGACCCAGTACTTC.

The chain links TRBV30 to TRBJ1-1; D is possibly TRBD1 (5 bases). The CDR3 consists of 14 residues. Deletions cut 1 base from V and 3 bases from J, with 12 bases between. The germline V gene has CDR1 GTSNPN and CDR2 SVGIG (reference sequence). The CDR3 here is CAWSDTGGYTEAFF. Written as DNA, the CDR3 is TGTGCCTGGAGTGACACCGGGGGGTACACTGAAGCTTTCTTT.

The chain employs TRBV11-2 and TRBJ2-6; no clear D. V was shortened by 3 bases and J by 0 bases, with 6 bases between the two germline ends. Germline CDR1 SGHAT, CDR2 FQNNGV. This CDR3 spans 15 amino acids. The CDR3 is CASSFGVSGANVLTF. The CDR3 DNA reads as TGTGCCAGCAGCTTCGGAGTCTCTGGGGCCAACGTCCTGACTTTC.